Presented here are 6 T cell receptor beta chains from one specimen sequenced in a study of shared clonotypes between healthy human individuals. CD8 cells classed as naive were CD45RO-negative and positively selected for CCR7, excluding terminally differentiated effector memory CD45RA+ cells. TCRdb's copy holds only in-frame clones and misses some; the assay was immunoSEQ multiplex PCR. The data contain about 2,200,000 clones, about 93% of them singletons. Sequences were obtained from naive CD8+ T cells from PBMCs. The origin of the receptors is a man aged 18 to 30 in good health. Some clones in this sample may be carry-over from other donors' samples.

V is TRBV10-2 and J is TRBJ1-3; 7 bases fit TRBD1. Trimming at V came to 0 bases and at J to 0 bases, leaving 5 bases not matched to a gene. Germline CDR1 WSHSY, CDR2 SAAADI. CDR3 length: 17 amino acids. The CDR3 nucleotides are TGCGCCAGCAGTGAGTCGACGGACAGGTACTCTGGAAACACCATATATTTT. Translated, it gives CASSESTDRYSGNTIYF.

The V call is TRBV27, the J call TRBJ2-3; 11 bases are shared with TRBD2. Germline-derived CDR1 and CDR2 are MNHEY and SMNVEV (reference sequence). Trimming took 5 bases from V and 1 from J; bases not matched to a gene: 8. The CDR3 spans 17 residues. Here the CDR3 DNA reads TGTGCCAGCAGTGGGCCGGGACTAGCGGCGGGCACAGATACGCAGTATTTT. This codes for CASSGPGLAAGTDTQYF.

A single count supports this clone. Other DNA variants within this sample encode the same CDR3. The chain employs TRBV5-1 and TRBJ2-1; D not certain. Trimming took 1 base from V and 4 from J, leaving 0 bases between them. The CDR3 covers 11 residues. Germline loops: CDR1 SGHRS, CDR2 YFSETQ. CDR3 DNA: TGCGCCAGCAGCTTGTACAATGAGCAGTTCTTC. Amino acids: CASSLYNEQFF. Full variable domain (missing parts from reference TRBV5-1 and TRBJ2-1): KAGVTQTPRYLIKTRGQQVTLSCSPISGHRSVSWYQQTPGQGLQFLFEYFSETQRNKGNFPGRFSGRQFSNSRSEMNVSTLELGDSALYLCASSLYNEQFFGPGTRLTVL.

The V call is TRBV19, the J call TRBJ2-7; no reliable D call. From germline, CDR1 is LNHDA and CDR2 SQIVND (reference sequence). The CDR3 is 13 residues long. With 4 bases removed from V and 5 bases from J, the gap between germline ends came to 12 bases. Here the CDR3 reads CASSTRPQDEQYF. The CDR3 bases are TGTGCCAGTAGTACGCGCCCGCAAGACGAGCAGTACTTC.

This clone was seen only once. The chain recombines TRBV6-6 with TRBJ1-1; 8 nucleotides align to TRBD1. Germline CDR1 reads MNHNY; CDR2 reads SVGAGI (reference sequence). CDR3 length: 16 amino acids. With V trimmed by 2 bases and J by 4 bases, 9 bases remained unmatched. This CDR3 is CASSYPDREVSTEAFF. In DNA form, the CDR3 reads TGTGCCAGCAGTTACCCGGACAGGGAGGTTTCCACTGAAGCTTTCTTT.

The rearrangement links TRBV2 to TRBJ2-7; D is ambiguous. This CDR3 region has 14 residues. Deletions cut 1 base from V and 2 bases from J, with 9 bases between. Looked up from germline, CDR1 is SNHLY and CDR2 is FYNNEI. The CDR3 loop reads CASSEDGYAYEQYF. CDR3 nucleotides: TGTGCCAGCAGTGAAGACGGGTATGCCTACGAGCAGTACTTC.